Listed below are T cell receptor beta chains from one sample, sequenced in a study of T cell responses to AZD1222 COVID-19 vaccine. The assay was immunoSEQ multiplex PCR, and TCRdb's table has in-frame clones only and misses some. The repertoire holds fewer than 150,000 clones, with roughly 91% as singletons. The sequences come from peripheral blood, collected 28 days after the second AZD1222 dose. Source of these receptors: an adult who received the AZD1222 COVID-19 vaccine. CDR3s include the opening cysteine and the closing phenylalanine or tryptophan. A D gene is named only where the DNA matches it firmly. Clone size is stated in some rows and not others, as once, few, many or a class when expanded.

D gene: .
V gene: TRBV9
J gene: TRBJ1-2
clone size: few
CDR3 protein: CASSPSGTALYGYTF
CDR3 DNA: TGTGCCAGCAGCCCCAGCGGGACGGCTCTCTATGGCTACACCTTC

D gene: .
V gene: TRBV3-1/TRBV3-2
J gene: TRBJ2-2
clone size: once
CDR3 protein: CASSQVWQGSGELFF
CDR3 DNA: TGTGCCAGCAGCCAAGTTTGGCAGGGGTCCGGGGAGCTGTTTTTT

D gene: TRBD1
V gene: TRBV3-1/TRBV3-2
J gene: TRBJ1-4
clone size: .
CDR3 protein: CASSQAGTGTRKLFF
CDR3 DNA: TGTGCCAGCAGCCAGGCTGGGACAGGGACGAGAAAACTGTTTTTT

D gene: .
V gene: TRBV9
J gene: TRBJ2-1
clone size: once
CDR3 protein: CASSVGRGGNEQFF
CDR3 DNA: TGTGCCAGCAGCGTCGGCAGGGGAGGCAATGAGCAGTTCTTC

D gene: TRBD1
V gene: TRBV12-3/TRBV12-4
J gene: TRBJ1-5
clone size: .
CDR3 protein: CATKTGVEQPQHF
CDR3 DNA: TGTGCCACCAAGACAGGGGTGGAACAGCCCCAGCATTTT

D gene: .
V gene: TRBV7-9
J gene: TRBJ1-6
clone size: .
CDR3 protein: CASSLVGDSPLHF
CDR3 DNA: TGTGCCAGCAGCTTAGTGGGGGATTCACCCCTCCACTTT

D gene: .
V gene: TRBV6-2/TRBV6-3
J gene: TRBJ2-2
clone size: .
CDR3 protein: CASTPLDRLTGELFF
CDR3 DNA: TGTGCCAGCACCCCACTTGACAGGCTCACCGGGGAGCTGTTTTTT

D gene: TRBD2
V gene: TRBV28
J gene: TRBJ2-7
clone size: .
CDR3 protein: CASRGGSSYEQYF
CDR3 DNA: TGTGCCAGCAGGGGAGGGAGCTCCTACGAGCAGTACTTC

D gene: .
V gene: TRBV7-2
J gene: TRBJ1-2
clone size: few
CDR3 protein: CASSLAPGANYGYTF
CDR3 DNA: TGTGCCAGCAGCTTAGCTCCAGGCGCTAACTATGGCTACACCTTC

D gene: .
V gene: TRBV9
J gene: TRBJ2-1
clone size: .
CDR3 protein: CASKPHSGANEQFF
CDR3 DNA: TGTGCCAGCAAGCCCCACTCGGGAGCCAATGAGCAGTTCTTC

D gene: .
V gene: TRBV30
J gene: TRBJ1-3
clone size: once
CDR3 protein: CAWKFYGNTIYF
CDR3 DNA: TGTGCCTGGAAATTTTATGGAAACACCATATATTTT

D gene: .
V gene: TRBV12-3/TRBV12-4
J gene: TRBJ1-3
clone size: once
CDR3 protein: CASSPSGNTIYF
CDR3 DNA: TGTGCCAGCAGCCCCTCTGGAAACACCATATATTTT

D gene: .
V gene: TRBV9
J gene: TRBJ2-1
clone size: .
CDR3 protein: CASSVAPGSYNEQFF
CDR3 DNA: TGTGCCAGCAGCGTAGCCCCCGGCTCCTACAATGAGCAGTTCTTC

D gene: .
V gene: TRBV9
J gene: TRBJ1-3
clone size: .
CDR3 protein: CASSVTGISGNTIYF
CDR3 DNA: TGTGCCAGCAGCGTCACCGGGATCTCTGGAAACACCATATATTTT

D gene: TRBD1
V gene: TRBV7-8
J gene: TRBJ1-3
clone size: .
CDR3 protein: CASSERNRGAGNTIYF
CDR3 DNA: TGTGCCAGCAGCGAGAGAAACAGGGGGGCTGGAAACACCATATATTTT

D gene: .
V gene: TRBV5-4
J gene: TRBJ2-3
clone size: .
CDR3 protein: CASSSGLDLSDTQYF
CDR3 DNA: TGTGCCAGCAGCTCGGGACTTGATTTGTCAGATACGCAGTATTTT

D gene: .
V gene: TRBV5-6
J gene: TRBJ1-2
clone size: .
CDR3 protein: CASSYEYGYTF
CDR3 DNA: TGTGCCAGCAGCTACGAGTATGGCTACACCTTC

D gene: .
V gene: TRBV7-9
J gene: TRBJ1-5
clone size: .
CDR3 protein: CASSLTGTFDQPQHF
CDR3 DNA: TGTGCCAGCAGCTTAACCGGGACATTTGATCAGCCCCAGCATTTT

D gene: .
V gene: TRBV6-2/TRBV6-3
J gene: TRBJ2-3
clone size: .
CDR3 protein: CASSYSTKREGTDTQYF
CDR3 DNA: TGTGCCAGCAGTTACTCTACTAAGAGGGAAGGCACAGATACGCAGTATTTT

D gene: TRBD1
V gene: TRBV18
J gene: TRBJ2-1
clone size: .
CDR3 protein: CASSHTPGQSYNEQFF
CDR3 DNA: TGTGCCAGCTCACATACTCCGGGACAGTCCTACAATGAGCAGTTCTTC

D gene: TRBD2
V gene: TRBV5-6
J gene: TRBJ2-2
clone size: .
CDR3 protein: CASSVGLVIRTGELFF
CDR3 DNA: TGTGCCAGCAGCGTCGGACTAGTGATACGGACCGGGGAGCTGTTTTTT

D gene: .
V gene: TRBV10-3
J gene: TRBJ2-5
clone size: .
CDR3 protein: CAISREPEETQYF
CDR3 DNA: TGTGCCATCAGCCGGGAGCCAGAAGAGACCCAGTACTTC

D gene: .
V gene: TRBV2
J gene: TRBJ1-1
clone size: .
CDR3 protein: CADVGGNTEAFF
CDR3 DNA: TGTGCCGACGTGGGGGGCAACACTGAAGCTTTCTTT

D gene: .
V gene: TRBV5-8
J gene: TRBJ2-1
clone size: .
CDR3 protein: CASSLSPASYNEQFF
CDR3 DNA: TGTGCCAGCAGCTTAAGCCCAGCCTCCTACAATGAGCAGTTCTTC

D gene: .
V gene: TRBV30
J gene: TRBJ1-2
clone size: .
CDR3 protein: CAWSVGMGTPFSGYTF
CDR3 DNA: TGTGCCTGGAGCGTTGGGATGGGGACTCCCTTCAGTGGGTACACCTTC

D gene: TRBD1
V gene: TRBV5-5
J gene: TRBJ1-2
clone size: .
CDR3 protein: CASSLVDRAKDGYTF
CDR3 DNA: TGTGCCAGCAGCTTGGTAGACAGGGCTAAAGATGGCTACACCTTC

D gene: TRBD2
V gene: TRBV13
J gene: TRBJ2-1
clone size: .
CDR3 protein: CASSFQAGGISSYNEQFF
CDR3 DNA: TGTGCCAGCAGCTTCCAAGCGGGGGGAATTTCTTCCTACAATGAGCAGTTCTTC

D gene: .
V gene: TRBV9
J gene: TRBJ1-5
clone size: .
CDR3 protein: CASSAHVGPEPQHF
CDR3 DNA: TGTGCCAGCAGCGCGCACGTTGGACCCGAGCCCCAGCATTTT

D gene: .
V gene: TRBV10-2
J gene: TRBJ2-5
clone size: .
CDR3 protein: CASRRGRAEETQYF
CDR3 DNA: TGCGCCAGCAGGAGGGGTCGGGCGGAGGAGACCCAGTACTTC

D gene: .
V gene: TRBV30
J gene: TRBJ2-7
clone size: .
CDR3 protein: CAWSLSLEQYF
CDR3 DNA: TGTGCCTGGAGTCTATCTCTCGAGCAGTACTTC

D gene: .
V gene: TRBV10-3
J gene: TRBJ2-7
clone size: once
CDR3 protein: CAISSGEGPGYEQYF
CDR3 DNA: TGTGCCATCAGTTCAGGGGAAGGCCCGGGCTACGAGCAGTACTTC

D gene: .
V gene: TRBV7-9
J gene: TRBJ1-2
clone size: once
CDR3 protein: CASSLDTGRHGYTF
CDR3 DNA: TGTGCCAGCAGCTTGGACACCGGGCGACACGGCTACACCTTC

D gene: .
V gene: TRBV6-5
J gene: TRBJ2-2
clone size: .
CDR3 protein: CASSYGGGSNTGELFF
CDR3 DNA: TGTGCCAGCAGTTACGGTGGGGGGTCGAACACCGGGGAGCTGTTTTTT

D gene: .
V gene: TRBV18
J gene: TRBJ2-7
clone size: once
CDR3 protein: CASSPPRSSYEQYF
CDR3 DNA: TGTGCCAGCTCACCACCCAGGAGCTCCTACGAGCAGTACTTC

D gene: .
V gene: TRBV5-4
J gene: TRBJ1-6
clone size: .
CDR3 protein: CASSFRTAGSPLHF
CDR3 DNA: TGTGCCAGCAGCTTTCGGACAGCTGGTTCACCCCTCCACTTT